The T cell receptor (beta chain) under discussion was sequenced for a study of T cell responses to AZD1222 COVID-19 vaccine. Background on the study: Pooling covered second doses at about 4 or about 12 weeks. Study-wide results and limits: Among spike-specific TCRs, nearly half reportedly target unmutated variant regions.

The CDR3 loop spans 15 amino acids. Germline V gene sequence: CDR1 SGHRS, CDR2 YFSETQ. J was trimmed by 5 bases and V by 0 bases; bases with no gene match: 3. Generated by immunoSEQ multiplex PCR, the TCRdb table keeps only in-frame clones and is missing some. The repertoire holds 83,000 or so clones, about 82% seen once, with 8% to 10% in the top ten. Remarks on this clone: The antigen is undetermined.

The chain has TRBV5-1 and TRBJ1-5, with 9 bases identical to TRBD1. The starting material was peripheral blood, obtained on day 0 of AZD1222 vaccination. This clonotype was sampled from an adult in good health. CDR3 DNA: TGCGCCAGCAGCTTGGGTACAGGGGGCCATCAGCCCCAGCATTTT. Amino acid sequence: CASSLGTGGHQPQHF.